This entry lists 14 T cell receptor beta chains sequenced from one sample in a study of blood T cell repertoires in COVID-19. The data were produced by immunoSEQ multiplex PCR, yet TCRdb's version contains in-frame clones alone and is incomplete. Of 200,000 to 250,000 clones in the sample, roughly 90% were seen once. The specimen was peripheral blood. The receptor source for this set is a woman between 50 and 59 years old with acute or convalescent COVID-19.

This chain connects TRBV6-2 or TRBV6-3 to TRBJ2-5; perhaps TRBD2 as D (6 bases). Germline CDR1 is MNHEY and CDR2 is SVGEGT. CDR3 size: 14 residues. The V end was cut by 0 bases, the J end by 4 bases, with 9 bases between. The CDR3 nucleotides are TGTGCCAGCAGTTACTCTGGGGGACTAGAGACCCAGTACTTC. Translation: CASSYSGGLETQYF.

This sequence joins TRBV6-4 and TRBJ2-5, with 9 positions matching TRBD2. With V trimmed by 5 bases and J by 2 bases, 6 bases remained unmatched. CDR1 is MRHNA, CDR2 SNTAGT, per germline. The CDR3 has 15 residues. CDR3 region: CASSKTSGSQETQYF. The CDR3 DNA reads TGTGCCAGCAGTAAGACTAGCGGCTCTCAAGAGACCCAGTACTTC.

The CDR3, as DNA: TGTGCCAGCAGTCAAACCTATGCAGATACGCAGTATTTT. Residues: CASSQTYADTQYF. This chain uses TRBV6-5 with TRBJ2-3; no clear D. Per germline, CDR1 MNHEY and CDR2 SVGAGI. V shed 5 bases and J shed 4 bases, with 10 bases lying between them. The CDR3 is 13 amino acids.

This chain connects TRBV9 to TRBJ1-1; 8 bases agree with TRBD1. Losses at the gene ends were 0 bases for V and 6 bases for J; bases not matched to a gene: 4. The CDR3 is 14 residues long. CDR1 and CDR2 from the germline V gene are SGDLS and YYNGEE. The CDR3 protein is CASSVVDRGPEAFF. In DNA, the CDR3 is TGTGCCAGCAGCGTAGTAGACAGGGGTCCTGAAGCTTTCTTT.

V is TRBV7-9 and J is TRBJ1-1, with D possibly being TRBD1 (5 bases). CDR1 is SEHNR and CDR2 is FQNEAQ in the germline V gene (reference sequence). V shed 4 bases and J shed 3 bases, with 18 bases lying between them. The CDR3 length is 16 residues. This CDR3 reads CASSYEFGHYYTEAFF. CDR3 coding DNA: TGTGCCAGCAGCTACGAATTTGGACATTACTACACTGAAGCTTTCTTT.

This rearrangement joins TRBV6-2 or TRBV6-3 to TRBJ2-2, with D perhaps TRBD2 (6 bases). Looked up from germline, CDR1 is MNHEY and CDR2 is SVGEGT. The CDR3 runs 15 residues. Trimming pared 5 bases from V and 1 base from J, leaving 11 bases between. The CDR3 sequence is CASSLTRWNTGELFF. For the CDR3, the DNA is TGTGCCAGCAGTCTGACTAGGTGGAACACCGGGGAGCTGTTTTTT.

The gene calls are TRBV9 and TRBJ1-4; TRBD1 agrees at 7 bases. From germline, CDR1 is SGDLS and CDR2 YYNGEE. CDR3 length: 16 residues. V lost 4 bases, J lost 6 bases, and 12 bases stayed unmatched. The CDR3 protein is CASSFDAGQSYEKLFF. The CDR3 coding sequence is TGTGCCAGCAGCTTCGACGCGGGACAGAGCTATGAAAAACTGTTTTTT. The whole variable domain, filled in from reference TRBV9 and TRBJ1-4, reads DSGVTQTPKHLITATGQRVTLRCSPRSGDLSVYWYQQSLDQGLQFLIQYYNGEERAKGNILERFSAQQFPDLHSELNLSSLELGDSALYFCASSFDAGQSYEKLFFGSGTQLSVL.

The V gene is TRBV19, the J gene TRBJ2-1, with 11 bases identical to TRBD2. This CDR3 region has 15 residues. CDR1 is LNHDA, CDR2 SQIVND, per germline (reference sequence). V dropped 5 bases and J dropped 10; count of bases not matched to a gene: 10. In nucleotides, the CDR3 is TGTGCCAGTAGTTTCCTAGCGGGAGGCGGGATAGAGCAGTTCTTC. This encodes CASSFLAGGGIEQFF.

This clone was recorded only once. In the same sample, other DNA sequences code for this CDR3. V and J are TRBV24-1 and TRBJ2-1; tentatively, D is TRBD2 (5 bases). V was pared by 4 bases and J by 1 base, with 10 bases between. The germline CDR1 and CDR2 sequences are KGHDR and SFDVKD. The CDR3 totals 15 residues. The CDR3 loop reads CATSEARGSYNEQFF. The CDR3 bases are TGTGCCACCAGTGAAGCCCGAGGGTCCTACAATGAGCAGTTCTTC.

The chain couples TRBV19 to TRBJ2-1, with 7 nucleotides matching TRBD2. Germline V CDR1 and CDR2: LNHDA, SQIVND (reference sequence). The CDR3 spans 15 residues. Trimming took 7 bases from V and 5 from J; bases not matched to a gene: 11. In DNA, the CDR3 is TGTGCCAGTAACAAGAGGCGGGAGAGGGACAATGAGCAGTTCTTC. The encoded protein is CASNKRRERDNEQFF.

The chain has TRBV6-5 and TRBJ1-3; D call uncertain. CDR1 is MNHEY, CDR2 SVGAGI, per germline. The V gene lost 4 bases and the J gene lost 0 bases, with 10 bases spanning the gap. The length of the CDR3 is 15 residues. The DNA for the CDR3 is TGTGCCAGCAGTTTACAAGCGGTCTCTGGAAACACCATATATTTT. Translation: CASSLQAVSGNTIYF.

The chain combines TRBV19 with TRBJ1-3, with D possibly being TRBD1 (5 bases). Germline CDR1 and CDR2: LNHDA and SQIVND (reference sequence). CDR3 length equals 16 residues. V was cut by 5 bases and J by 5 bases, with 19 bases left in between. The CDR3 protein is CASSSWDFGLRNTIYF. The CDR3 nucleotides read TGTGCCAGTAGTTCTTGGGACTTCGGCTTAAGAAACACCATATATTTT.

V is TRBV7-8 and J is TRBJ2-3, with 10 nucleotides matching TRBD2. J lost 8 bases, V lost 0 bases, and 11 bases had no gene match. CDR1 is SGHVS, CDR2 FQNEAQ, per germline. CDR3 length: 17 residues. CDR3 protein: CASSLAPLAGAGGTQYF. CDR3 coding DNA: TGTGCCAGCAGCTTAGCGCCCCTAGCGGGGGCCGGGGGTACGCAGTATTTT.

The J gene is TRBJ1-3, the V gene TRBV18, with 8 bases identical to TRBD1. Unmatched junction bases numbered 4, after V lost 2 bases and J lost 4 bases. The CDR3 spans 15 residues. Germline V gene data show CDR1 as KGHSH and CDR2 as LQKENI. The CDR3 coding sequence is TGTGCCAGCTCACCATCAGGACAGGGCGGAAACACCATATATTTT. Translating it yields CASSPSGQGGNTIYF.